This TCR beta chain appears in the sequencing data of a study of CD8 T cells in ankylosing spondylitis. In the case of this clonotype: Its antigen is still unknown.

CDR1 is SGHDN and CDR2 is FVKESK in the germline V gene. This CDR3 is 12 amino acids long. Deletions cut 0 bases from V and 7 bases from J, with 4 bases between. Via MiXCR, TCRdb re-called the 5' RACE reads, giving one row per CDR3 protein. Of 85,000 to 90,000 distinct CDR3 sequences in the sample, about 27% were seen once. Whole-study results and caveats: Disease-linked clones, CD8+, were relatively rare in peripheral blood.

The sequence came from a male donor with ankylosing spondylitis or in good health (not recorded which). What was sequenced was blood, either unsorted or a sorted T cell fraction (not recorded which). The chain has TRBV14 and TRBJ2-1, with unresolved D. DNA for the CDR3: TGTGCCAGCAGCCAAGAGTGGAATGAGCAGTTCTTC. As protein: CASSQEWNEQFF.